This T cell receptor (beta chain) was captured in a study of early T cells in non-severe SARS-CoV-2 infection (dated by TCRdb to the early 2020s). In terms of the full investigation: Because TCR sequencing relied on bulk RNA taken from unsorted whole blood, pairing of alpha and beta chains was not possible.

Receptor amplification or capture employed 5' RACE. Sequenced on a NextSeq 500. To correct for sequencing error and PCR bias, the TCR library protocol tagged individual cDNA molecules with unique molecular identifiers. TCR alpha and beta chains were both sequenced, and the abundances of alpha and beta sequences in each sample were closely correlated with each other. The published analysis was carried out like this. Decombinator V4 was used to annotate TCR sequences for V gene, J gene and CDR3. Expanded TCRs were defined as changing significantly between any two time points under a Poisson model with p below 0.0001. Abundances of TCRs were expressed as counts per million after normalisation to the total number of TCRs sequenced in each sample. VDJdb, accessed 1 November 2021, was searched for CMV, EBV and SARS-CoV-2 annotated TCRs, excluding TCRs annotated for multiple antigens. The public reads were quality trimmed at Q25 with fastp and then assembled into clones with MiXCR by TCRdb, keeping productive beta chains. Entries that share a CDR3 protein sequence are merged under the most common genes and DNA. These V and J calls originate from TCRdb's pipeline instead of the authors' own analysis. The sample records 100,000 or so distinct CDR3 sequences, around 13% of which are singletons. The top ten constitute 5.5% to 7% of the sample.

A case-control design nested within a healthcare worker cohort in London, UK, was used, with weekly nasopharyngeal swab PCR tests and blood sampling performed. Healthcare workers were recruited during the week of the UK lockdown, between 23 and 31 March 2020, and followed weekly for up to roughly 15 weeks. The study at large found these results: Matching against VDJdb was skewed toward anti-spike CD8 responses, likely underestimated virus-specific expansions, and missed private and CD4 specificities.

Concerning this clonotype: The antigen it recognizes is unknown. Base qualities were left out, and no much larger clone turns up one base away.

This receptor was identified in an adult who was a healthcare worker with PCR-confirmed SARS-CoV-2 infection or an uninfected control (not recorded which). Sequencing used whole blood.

The nucleotide sequence is TGCAGCGATAACGGCTACACCTTC. The translation is CSDNGYTF. This chain is built from TRBV29-1 and TRBJ1-2; no confident D gene assignment can be made. V sheds 7 bases and J sheds 8 bases, leaving 5 bases between their ends. From the cysteine through the phenylalanine, the CDR3 covers 8 amino acids. Just CDR3 DNA is preserved here, 24 bases in frame from base 1. In the germline V gene, CDR1 corresponds to SQVTM and CDR2 to ANQGSEA.